This TCR beta chain comes out of a study of blood T cells in healthy people across ages. The CDR3 covers 13 residues. Germline V gene lookup returns CDR1 SGHDT and CDR2 YYEEEE. Concerning this clonotype itself: At one end the junction does not follow the germline gene, possibly because of a read error.

Through a sample-barcoded 5' primer and a J-beta primer mix, a second PCR was run for 7 to 11 cycles. TCRdb called the 5' RACE reads again in MiXCR, with one record for every CDR3 protein. The sample includes roughly 1 million distinct CDR3 sequences, roughly a quarter of them seen just once. The same data also contributed to another study, on T cells of mothers and their children.

The TCR originated in a girl between 2 and 10 years old in good health. V and J are TRBV5-6 and TRBJ1-5, with a possible D match to TRBD1 (5 bases). The sample taken for sequencing was blood. The CDR3: CTSSLRANQPQHF. CDR3 coding DNA: TGTACCAGCAGCCTCAGGGCAAATCAGCCCCAGCATTTT.